This passage covers 18 T cell receptor beta chains from one sample sequenced in a study of immune evolution from preneoplasia to lung adenocarcinoma. Method: immunoSEQ multiplex PCR; TCRdb's copy keeps in-frame clones and lacks some. The sample lists over 3,500 clones, about 70% occurring once. Source material: FFPE minimally invasive lung adenocarcinoma tissue. The receptors stem from a person aged 60-80 years with lung adenocarcinoma.

The chain recombines TRBV11-2 with TRBJ2-1; 8 nucleotides align to TRBD2. J gave up 8 bases and V 1 base, and 7 bases lay outside the gene matches. The CDR3 is 15 amino acids. Germline values: CDR1 SGHAT, CDR2 FQNNGV. CDR3 protein: CASSLAVAGGHEQFF. The CDR3 nucleotides read TGTGCCAGCAGCTTAGCGGTTGCGGGAGGACATGAGCAGTTCTTC.

This chain connects TRBV2 to TRBJ1-3; D might be TRBD1 (5 bases). The CDR3 is 16 amino acids. V lost 2 bases to trimming and J lost 2 bases, with 13 bases between them. The germline CDR1 and CDR2 sequences are SNHLY and FYNNEI. The CDR3 nucleotides are TGTGCCAGCAGTGAATGGCAGGGAGGCGCTGGAAACACCATATATTTT. Translating gives CASSEWQGGAGNTIYF.

The chain has TRBV7-3 and TRBJ2-1; 13 nucleotides agree with TRBD2. This CDR3 is 18 amino acids long. Trimming cost V 5 bases and J 7 bases; bases outside gene matches: 14. In germline, CDR1 is SGHTA, CDR2 FQGTGA. CDR3 nucleotide sequence: TGTGCCAGCAGCCCCGAACTAGCGGGAGGGCCCTTTGGGAATGAGCAGTTCTTC. It translates to CASSPELAGGPFGNEQFF.

V and J are TRBV30 and TRBJ2-7, with a tentative D call TRBD2 (5 bases). With 4 bases removed from V and 10 bases from J, the gap between germline ends came to 26 bases. This CDR3 has 15 residues. The germline V gene has CDR1 GTSNPN and CDR2 SVGIG (reference sequence). CDR3 nucleotide sequence: TGTGCCTGGACGACCGCCGAGGCTAGCTCCAGGAGCCAGTACTTC. Its protein is CAWTTAEASSRSQYF.

The CDR3 loop is CSVGQGGDTQYF. The CDR3 DNA follows: TGCAGCGTTGGACAGGGAGGAGATACGCAGTATTTT. This sequence joins TRBV29-1 and TRBJ2-3, with D possibly being TRBD1 (7 bases). The CDR3 runs to 12 residues. Germline CDR1 is SQVTM and CDR2 is ANQGSEA. V gave up 4 bases and J gave up 5 bases, with 10 bases separating them.

The J gene is TRBJ2-1, the V gene TRBV4-2, with D perhaps TRBD1 or TRBD2 (5 bases each). This CDR3 spans 16 amino acids. V lost 3 bases and J lost 12, with 24 bases in between. Germline assignment: CDR1 LGHNA and CDR2 YNFKEQ. CDR3 in DNA: TGTGCCAGCAGCCAGGCAAGGGCAGGTGGGGGTTCCGGGCAGTTCTTC. Encoded protein: CASSQARAGGGSGQFF.

The V and J genes are TRBV18 and TRBJ1-5; D gene ambiguous. This CDR3 has 14 residues. The V gene lost 2 bases and the J gene lost 6 bases, with 11 bases spanning the gap. Germline CDR1 and CDR2: KGHSH and LQKENI. DNA of the CDR3: TGTGCCAGCTCACCAGACTCAGGAAGTCAGCCCCAGCATTTT. Its translation: CASSPDSGSQPQHF.

This chain connects TRBV11-2 to TRBJ2-1; 9 bases are a match to TRBD2. Trimming cost V 5 bases and J 2 bases; bases outside gene matches: 7. CDR3 length: 16 residues. CDR1 is SGHAT, CDR2 FQNNGV, per germline. The CDR3 region is CASSIRLAAAYNEQFF. The CDR3 nucleotides are TGTGCCAGCAGCATCCGACTAGCGGCAGCCTACAATGAGCAGTTCTTC.

As DNA, the CDR3 is TGTGCCAGCAGTGGGGACAGCAGACCCTCTGGCTACACCTTC. This sequence encodes CASSGDSRPSGYTF. The V and J genes are TRBV2 and TRBJ1-2, with 7 nucleotides matching TRBD1. J lost 7 bases, V lost 4 bases, and 9 bases had no gene match. The germline V gene encodes CDR1 SNHLY and CDR2 FYNNEI. There are 14 residues in the CDR3.

This clone was detected only a few times. The chain has TRBV7-2 and TRBJ2-7; 8 bases agree with TRBD1. CDR3 size: 15 residues. CDR1 SGHTA and CDR2 FQGNSA come from the germline V gene. V trimming: 4 bases; J trimming: 3 bases; junction bases outside the gene matches: 8. The CDR3 DNA reads as TGTGCCAGCAGCTACCAGGGGGCGGTGCGCTACGAGCAGTACTTC. As protein: CASSYQGAVRYEQYF.

The chain has TRBV19 and TRBJ2-7, with D unclear. This CDR3 contains 13 residues. The V gene lost 0 bases and the J gene lost 0 bases, with 3 bases spanning the gap. Germline lookup yields CDR1 LNHDA and CDR2 SQIVND (reference sequence). CDR3: CASSIEDSYEQYF. The CDR3, as DNA: TGTGCCAGTAGTATAGAGGACTCCTACGAGCAGTACTTC. The full variable domain, completed using reference TRBV19 and TRBJ2-7, is DGGITQSPKYLFRKEGQNVTLSCEQNLNHDAMYWYRQDPGQGLRLIYYSQIVNDFQKGDIAEGYSVSREKKESFPLTVTSAQKNPTAFYLCASSIEDSYEQYFGPGTRLTVT.

The chain recombines TRBV9 with TRBJ1-5; D is possibly TRBD1 (6 bases). Trimming removed 4 bases from V and 2 bases from J, with 16 bases in between. Germline V gives CDR1 SGDLS, CDR2 YYNGEE. The CDR3 is 16 residues long. In nucleotides, the CDR3 is TGTGCCAGCAGCCGAGGGGGAGATTCACGCAATCAGCCCCAGCATTTT. Protein sequence: CASSRGGDSRNQPQHF.

This clone has more than one count but fewer than ten. The chain is built from TRBV18 and TRBJ2-5; no clear D gene. Germline CDR1 and CDR2: KGHSH and LQKENI. Trimming shortened V by 3 bases and J by 2 bases, and 4 bases separated the two germline ends. The CDR3 runs to 12 residues. The CDR3 is CASSPGQETQYF. CDR3 DNA sequence: TGTGCCAGCTCACCCGGACAAGAGACCCAGTACTTC.

The J gene is TRBJ1-4, the V gene TRBV5-1; possible D gene TRBD1, 5 bases. Germline V gene data show CDR1 as SGHRS and CDR2 as YFSETQ. Between the trimmed V and J ends, which lost 6 bases and 0 bases, there was a span of 12 bases. The CDR3 length is 15 residues. The CDR3 reads CASNSGGATNEKLFF. Here the CDR3 DNA reads TGCGCCAGCAACTCGGGAGGGGCAACTAATGAAAAACTGTTTTTT.

The chain uses TRBV28 and TRBJ1-5; 9 nucleotides agree with TRBD1. The CDR3 has 14 amino acids. Trimming at V came to 3 bases and at J to 6 bases, leaving 3 bases not matched to a gene. Germline V gives CDR1 MDHEN, CDR2 SYDVKM. This CDR3 is CASSFGTGSQPQHF. CDR3 bases: TGTGCCAGCAGTTTCGGGACAGGGAGTCAGCCCCAGCATTTT.

This clone has a handful of counts. The rearrangement joins TRBV18 to TRBJ2-1; D is uncertain. Germline lookup yields CDR1 KGHSH and CDR2 LQKENI. Deletions cut 1 base from V and 4 bases from J, with 14 bases between. The CDR3 has 16 amino acids. CDR3 sequence (DNA): TGTGCCAGCTCACCACTTAGTGTGTCGGTATACAATGAGCAGTTCTTC. Translating it yields CASSPLSVSVYNEQFF.

V is TRBV6-1 and J is TRBJ2-7, with 7 positions matching TRBD2. Germline CDR1 reads MNHNS; CDR2 reads SASEGT. The length of the CDR3 is 16 residues. V lost 3 bases and J lost 0; bases outside the gene matches: 8. The chain's CDR3 is CASSDQTSSPSYEQYF. The DNA for the CDR3 is TGTGCCAGCAGTGACCAGACTAGCTCCCCCTCCTACGAGCAGTACTTC.

In this sample, this clone is large. The rearrangement links TRBV27 to TRBJ2-3; D unclear. V was pared by 6 bases and J by 2 bases, with 9 bases between. The germline V gene encodes CDR1 MNHEY and CDR2 SMNVEV (reference sequence). The CDR3 spans 13 residues. The CDR3 DNA reads TGTGCCAGCAGAGAGACGGCCACAGATACGCAGTATTTT. Translated: CASRETATDTQYF.